The rows below give T cell receptor beta chains drawn from one sample of a study of blood T cell repertoires in COVID-19. This table comes from immunoSEQ multiplex PCR, and its TCRdb copy is limited to in-frame clones, with some not included. The table shows about 110,000 clones, with around 90% occurring only once. Material: peripheral blood. The source is a woman in her thirties with acute or convalescent COVID-19. The CDR3 runs from the conserved cysteine through the conserved F or W. A D gene is named only where the DNA matches it firmly. Clone size is not always given. Where it is, it says once, few, many or a class for expanded clones.

clone_size	v_call	j_call	d_call	cdr3_nt	cdr3_aa
once	TRBV4-1	TRBJ2-3	TRBD1	TGCGGCTCGGCCGGGACAGGACCCAATACGCAGTATTTT	CGSAGTGPNTQYF
NA	TRBV5-4	TRBJ2-1	NA	TGTGCCAGCAGCTTGGGCAGGGATGGGTACAATGAGCAGTTCTTC	CASSLGRDGYNEQFF
NA	TRBV30	TRBJ2-7	NA	TGTGCCTCCGCGCCCGGAGGACTGGGCCACGAGCAGTACTTC	CASAPGGLGHEQYF
NA	TRBV9	TRBJ1-2	NA	TGTGCCAGCAGCGTATCAGAGGACTATGGCTACACCTTC	CASSVSEDYGYTF
NA	TRBV7-2	TRBJ2-5	NA	TGTGCCAGCAGTCTTGTCCTCGGAGAGACCCAGTACTTC	CASSLVLGETQYF
NA	TRBV3-1/TRBV3-2	TRBJ1-1	NA	TGTGCCAGCAGCCCCCGACTTACTATGAACACTGAAGCTTTCTTT	CASSPRLTMNTEAFF
NA	TRBV6-5	TRBJ1-1	NA	TGTGCCAGCAGTTACTTAAGCAGGAAGAACACTGAAGCTTTCTTT	CASSYLSRKNTEAFF
NA	TRBV11-2	TRBJ2-2	TRBD2	TGTGCCAGCAGCAGGGAGGGGAACACCGGGGAGCTGTTTTTT	CASSREGNTGELFF
NA	TRBV5-4	TRBJ1-1	NA	TGTGCCAGCAGGTCCAAGAACACTGAAGCTTTCTTT	CASRSKNTEAFF
NA	TRBV19	TRBJ1-1	NA	TGTGCCAGTAGTATAGCCAGGGGCACTGAAGCTTTCTTT	CASSIARGTEAFF
few	TRBV19	TRBJ1-1	NA	TGTGCCAGTACCCAGGGTTTTGAAGCTTTCTTT	CASTQGFEAFF
NA	TRBV3-1/TRBV3-2	TRBJ2-7	TRBD1	TGTGCCAGCAGCTTGGCGGGACAGGGGAGCGAGCAGTACTTC	CASSLAGQGSEQYF
NA	TRBV19	TRBJ1-2	NA	TGTGCCAGTAGTTTAGACGTCTATGGCTACACCTTC	CASSLDVYGYTF
once	TRBV19	TRBJ1-2	TRBD1	TGTGCCAGTAGTATACACACCGGGACAGGGCGCGAAGGCTACACCTTC	CASSIHTGTGREGYTF
NA	TRBV12-5	TRBJ2-1	TRBD2	TGTGCTAGTGGTTTCGGGGGGGCCAATAATGAGCAGTTCTTC	CASGFGGANNEQFF
NA	TRBV6-5	TRBJ1-1	TRBD1	TGTGCCAGCAGCCAGACAGGGTCCGTCAACACTGAAGCTTTCTTT	CASSQTGSVNTEAFF
NA	TRBV12-3/TRBV12-4	TRBJ2-2	NA	TGTGCCAGCAGTTTTCAGGGCCCCGGGGAGCTGTTTTTT	CASSFQGPGELFF
NA	TRBV29-1	TRBJ2-6	NA	TGCAGCGCACAGACTGGGGCCAACGTCCTGACTTTC	CSAQTGANVLTF
once	TRBV27	TRBJ1-4	TRBD1	TGTGCCAGCAGTTCCGACAGGGTTTTGGCTAATGAAAAACTGTTTTTT	CASSSDRVLANEKLFF
NA	TRBV3-1/TRBV3-2	TRBJ2-3	TRBD2	TGTGCCAGCAGCCAAGTTAGCGGGGGGTGGTCAGATACGCAGTATTTT	CASSQVSGGWSDTQYF
NA	TRBV10-2	TRBJ1-2	NA	TGCGCCAGCAGTGGGCAGGGAGGCTATGGCTACACCTTC	CASSGQGGYGYTF
NA	TRBV7-9	TRBJ2-7	TRBD2	TGTGCCAGCAGCGCATCCTCCCCGGGACTAGCGGGATCAACCTACGAGCAGTACTTC	CASSASSPGLAGSTYEQYF
NA	TRBV27	TRBJ2-7	NA	TGTGCCAGCAGTAATTTGAGGGCCTACGAGCAGTACTTC	CASSNLRAYEQYF
once	TRBV7-8	TRBJ2-2	TRBD2	TGTGCCAGCAGCTTAGATCTAGCGGGAACGGGGGAGCTGTTTTTT	CASSLDLAGTGELFF
NA	TRBV29-1	TRBJ1-2	TRBD1	TGCAGCGTTGAAGCGCGAGGAAGACAGGGGGCAGGTGGCTACACCTTC	CSVEARGRQGAGGYTF
NA	TRBV7-2	TRBJ2-1	TRBD2	TGTGCCAGCAGCCCCGGACTAGCTCGCGAGCAGTTCTTC	CASSPGLAREQFF
once	TRBV28	TRBJ2-3	NA	TGTGCCAGCAGGCTGCCCACAGTTCCTCCACAGGATACGCAGTATTTT	CASRLPTVPPQDTQYF
once	TRBV6-5	TRBJ1-5	NA	TGTGCCAGCAGTCCCCTGTTCGGTAGTAATCAGCCCCAGCATTTT	CASSPLFGSNQPQHF
NA	TRBV6-6	TRBJ2-1	TRBD2	TGTGCCAGCACCCAACTAGCGGGAGGAGGTACTGAGCAGTTCTTC	CASTQLAGGGTEQFF
NA	TRBV10-3	TRBJ1-2	NA	TGTGCCATCTCGGTAGGGGCCTATGGCTACACCTTC	CAISVGAYGYTF
once	TRBV3-1/TRBV3-2	TRBJ2-2	NA	TGTGCCAGCAGCCAAGTTTTGGCGGGCGGGGAGCTGTTTTTT	CASSQVLAGGELFF
NA	TRBV30	TRBJ2-3	TRBD2	TGTGCCTGCCCCTCCCCTAGCGGGGGGTCAGATACGCAGTATTTT	CACPSPSGGSDTQYF
once	TRBV2	TRBJ1-4	TRBD1	TGTGCCAGCAGCACAGACAGGGTCCAGGAAAAACTGTTTTTT	CASSTDRVQEKLFF
NA	TRBV7-9	TRBJ2-5	TRBD1	TGTGCCAGCAGCTTGTTACAGGGGATCCAAGAGACCCAGTACTTC	CASSLLQGIQETQYF
NA	TRBV5-1	TRBJ1-6	TRBD1	TGCGCCAGCAGCTTGCAGACAGGGGGGCGGGTGAGCACCCTCCACTTT	CASSLQTGGRVSTLHF
NA	TRBV19	TRBJ1-2	TRBD1	TGTGCCAGTAGACCAGAGGGGGCCTATGGCTACACCTTC	CASRPEGAYGYTF
once	TRBV27	TRBJ1-5	TRBD1	TGTGCCAGCAGTCCCACAGGGGCCGGTCGCAATCAGCCCCAGCATTTT	CASSPTGAGRNQPQHF
NA	TRBV7-9	TRBJ1-1	NA	TGTGCCAGCAGCCCTATATCCACTGAAGCTTTCTTT	CASSPISTEAFF
NA	TRBV27	TRBJ1-6	TRBD1	TGTGCCAGCAGTTCACAACTCCCCGGGACAGGGGCAAATTCACCCCTCCACTTT	CASSSQLPGTGANSPLHF
NA	TRBV14	TRBJ2-1	NA	TGTGCCAGCAGCCAAGATCTTGGGGCGGGGTCCGTTATCCAGCAGTTCTTC	CASSQDLGAGSVIQQFF
NA	TRBV5-4	TRBJ1-5	NA	TGTGCCAGCAGCCCAAATCCGGGTCAGCCCCAGCATTTT	CASSPNPGQPQHF
NA	TRBV5-1	TRBJ2-1	NA	TGCGCCAGCAGCACAACAGGGATTCAGTACAATGAGCAGTTCTTC	CASSTTGIQYNEQFF
NA	TRBV5-6	TRBJ2-7	NA	TGTGCCAGCAGCTCATTTTCCTACGAGCAGTACTTC	CASSSFSYEQYF
NA	TRBV3-1/TRBV3-2	TRBJ2-3	NA	TGTGCCAGCAGCCAAGCACCCCGGTCAAGTAGAGATACGCAGTATTTT	CASSQAPRSSRDTQYF
NA	TRBV4-1	TRBJ2-3	TRBD2	TGCGCCAGCAGCCAAGAGGAACGGACTAGCGGGACCCCAGATACGCAGTATTTT	CASSQEERTSGTPDTQYF
NA	TRBV20-1	TRBJ2-3	NA	TGCAGTGCTAGTTGGTTTATTGGAGACAGCCTCACAGATACGCAGTATTTT	CSASWFIGDSLTDTQYF